The sequence of this T cell receptor beta chain was determined in a study of blood T cell repertoires in COVID-19. Some clones are missing from TCRdb's copy, which holds only in-frame ones; the method was immunoSEQ multiplex PCR. Of tens of thousands of clones in the sample, 70% to 90% were seen once. Sample: peripheral blood. This sequence originates from a man aged 55-75 years with acute or convalescent COVID-19.

As DNA, the CDR3 is TGTGCCAGCAGCTTTAACGGGGAAGGCGAGCAGTACTTC. Amino acids: CASSFNGEGEQYF. The J gene is TRBJ2-7, the V gene TRBV7-7; perhaps TRBD2 as D (5 bases). Trimming removed 3 bases from V and 6 bases from J, with 12 bases in between. The CDR3 covers 13 residues. CDR1 is SSHAT and CDR2 is FNYEAQ in the germline V gene (reference sequence).